This entry is about one T cell receptor beta chain. The junction differs from germline at one of its ends, possibly a read error. The source of the sample is a study of blood T cell repertoires in COVID-19. Study-level background: There were acute and convalescent COVID-19 samples, and they came from the United States, Italy and Spain. T cells, B-cell-depleted T cells, or PBMCs supplied cDNA or gDNA.

The CDR3 loop spans 14 amino acids. Germline V gene data show CDR1 as LGHDT and CDR2 as YNNKEL (reference sequence). In the original analysis: Nucleated cell counts were estimated from reference gene primer amplification. TCRdb's copy holds only in-frame clones and misses some; the assay was immunoSEQ multiplex PCR. V, J and clone size are those of that table, while D and trimming were read from the DNA. The data contain 250,000 to 300,000 clones, over 80% of them singletons. Input material: peripheral blood. The chain combines TRBV3-1 (or the pseudogene TRBV3-2) with TRBJ1-1; 12 nucleotides line up with TRBD1. This clonotype was obtained from a man aged 55 to 70 who had recovered from COVID-19. CDR3 sequence reads: CASSQTGDRGRRGF. The CDR3 DNA reads as TGTGCCAGCAGCCAAACCGGGGACAGGGGGCGCCGGGGCTTT.